These 10 T cell receptor beta chains came from one sample sequenced in a study of long-term antiretroviral therapy in people with HIV. At survey level, the immunoSEQ assay was run in its v3.0 version. TCRdb keeps only in-frame clones here, not all; method: immunoSEQ multiplex PCR. The sample holds about 29,000 clones; about 95% are singletons and the top ten take 6.5% to 10%. The sequencing used unsorted PBMCs, collected 5.3 years after starting antiretroviral therapy. Every receptor here comes from a man aged 25 to 45 with HIV.

The rearrangement uses TRBV9 and TRBJ2-6, with 11 bases identical to TRBD2. Per germline, CDR1 SGDLS and CDR2 YYNGEE. J was trimmed by 0 bases and V by 3 bases; bases with no gene match: 5. The CDR3 consists of 18 residues. The CDR3: CASSGGLAGNSGANVLTF. CDR3 nucleotide sequence: TGTGCCAGCAGCGGCGGACTAGCGGGCAACTCTGGGGCCAACGTCCTGACTTTC.

V usage is TRBV5-1 and J usage is TRBJ1-4, with TRBD1 matching 7 bases. This CDR3 comprises 14 residues. V gave up 6 bases and J gave up 4 bases; unmatched junction bases: 6. The germline V gene has CDR1 SGHRS and CDR2 YFSETQ. CDR3 protein: CASTPGQFNEKLFF. The CDR3 nucleotides are TGCGCCAGCACCCCGGGACAGTTTAATGAAAAACTGTTTTTT. The complete variable domain, with remaining parts taken from reference TRBV5-1 and TRBJ1-4, reads KAGVTQTPRYLIKTRGQQVTLSCSPISGHRSVSWYQQTPGQGLQFLFEYFSETQRNKGNFPGRFSGRQFSNSRSEMNVSTLELGDSALYLCASTPGQFNEKLFFGSGTQLSVL.

This clone came up once. V usage is TRBV6-5 and J usage is TRBJ1-1; D is uncertain. This CDR3 has 11 residues. Per the germline V gene, CDR1 is MNHEY and CDR2 is SVGAGI. The V gene lost 3 bases and the J gene lost 4 bases, with 3 bases spanning the gap. CDR3 region: CASSYGTEAFF. In nucleotides, the CDR3 is TGTGCCAGCAGTTATGGCACTGAAGCTTTCTTT.

On this clone itself: Its ends do not fully match the called genes, so a read error is possible. The genes are TRBV29-1 and TRBJ2-1; D perhaps matches TRBD1 (5 bases). This CDR3 spans 14 amino acids. Germline V CDR1 and CDR2: SQVTM, ANQGSEA. In nucleotides, the CDR3 is TGCAGCATTGACCAACAGGTCATATACAATGAGCAGTTCTTC. This translates into CSIDQQVIYNEQFF.

The V gene is TRBV10-3, the J gene TRBJ1-2; possible D gene TRBD1, 6 bases. The CDR3 contains 14 residues. Germline assignment: CDR1 ENHRY and CDR2 SYGVKD. V lost 6 bases to trimming and J lost 4 bases, with 15 bases between them. CDR3 protein: CAIRMTQGTYGYTF. The DNA of the CDR3 is TGTGCCATCAGGATGACACAGGGCACCTATGGCTACACCTTC.

J is TRBJ1-1 and V is TRBV19; D not resolved. The CDR3 has 15 residues. Germline loops: CDR1 LNHDA, CDR2 SQIVND (reference sequence). V lost 3 bases, J lost 0 bases, and 11 bases lay in between. The CDR3, as DNA: TGTGCCAGTAGTATTCGCCGGGTATTGAACACTGAAGCTTTCTTT. Translated, it gives CASSIRRVLNTEAFF.

The chain employs TRBV7-6 and TRBJ2-3, with TRBD1 as a possible D gene (5 bases). V lost 4 bases, J lost 2 bases, and 10 bases lay in between. The germline gives CDR1 SGHVS, CDR2 FNYEAQ. There are 14 residues in the CDR3. CDR3 region: CASSSGSFTDTQYF. In DNA form, the CDR3 reads TGTGCCAGCAGCTCAGGGTCCTTCACAGATACGCAGTATTTT. Based on the CDR3 plus reference TRBV7-6 and TRBJ2-3, the full variable domain is GAGVSQSPRYKVTKRGQDVALRCDPISGHVSLYWYRQALGQGPEFLTYFNYEAQQDKSGLPNDRFSAERPEGSISTLTIQRTEQRDSAMYRCASSSGSFTDTQYFGPGTRLTVL.

This sequence joins TRBV7-9 and TRBJ1-1, with 7 bases that match TRBD1. V lost 5 bases and J lost 8; bases outside the gene matches: 14. Per germline, CDR1 SEHNR and CDR2 FQNEAQ (reference sequence). The CDR3 is 15 amino acids. CDR3 region: CASSANRDSETEAFF. CDR3 bases: TGTGCCAGCAGCGCCAACCGGGACAGCGAAACCGAAGCTTTCTTT.

This clone has a single count. The chain recombines TRBV4-2 with TRBJ2-5; 8 nucleotides agree with TRBD2. Germline V lookup: CDR1 LGHNA, CDR2 YNFKEQ. V lost 0 bases to trimming and J lost 4 bases; unmatched junction nucleotides: 4. This CDR3 is built from 15 residues. The CDR3 sequence is CASSQDPAGAETQYF. In DNA form, the CDR3 reads TGTGCCAGCAGCCAAGACCCAGCGGGGGCAGAGACCCAGTACTTC.

The chain is built from TRBV5-1 and TRBJ1-1; possibly TRBD1 for D (6 bases). In germline, CDR1 is SGHRS, CDR2 YFSETQ. This CDR3 is 13 amino acids long. The ends were cut back, 7 bases at V and 0 bases at J, with 10 bases in the middle. CDR3: CASSDRLNTEAFF. CDR3 sequence (DNA): TGCGCCAGCTCAGACAGGTTGAACACTGAAGCTTTCTTT.